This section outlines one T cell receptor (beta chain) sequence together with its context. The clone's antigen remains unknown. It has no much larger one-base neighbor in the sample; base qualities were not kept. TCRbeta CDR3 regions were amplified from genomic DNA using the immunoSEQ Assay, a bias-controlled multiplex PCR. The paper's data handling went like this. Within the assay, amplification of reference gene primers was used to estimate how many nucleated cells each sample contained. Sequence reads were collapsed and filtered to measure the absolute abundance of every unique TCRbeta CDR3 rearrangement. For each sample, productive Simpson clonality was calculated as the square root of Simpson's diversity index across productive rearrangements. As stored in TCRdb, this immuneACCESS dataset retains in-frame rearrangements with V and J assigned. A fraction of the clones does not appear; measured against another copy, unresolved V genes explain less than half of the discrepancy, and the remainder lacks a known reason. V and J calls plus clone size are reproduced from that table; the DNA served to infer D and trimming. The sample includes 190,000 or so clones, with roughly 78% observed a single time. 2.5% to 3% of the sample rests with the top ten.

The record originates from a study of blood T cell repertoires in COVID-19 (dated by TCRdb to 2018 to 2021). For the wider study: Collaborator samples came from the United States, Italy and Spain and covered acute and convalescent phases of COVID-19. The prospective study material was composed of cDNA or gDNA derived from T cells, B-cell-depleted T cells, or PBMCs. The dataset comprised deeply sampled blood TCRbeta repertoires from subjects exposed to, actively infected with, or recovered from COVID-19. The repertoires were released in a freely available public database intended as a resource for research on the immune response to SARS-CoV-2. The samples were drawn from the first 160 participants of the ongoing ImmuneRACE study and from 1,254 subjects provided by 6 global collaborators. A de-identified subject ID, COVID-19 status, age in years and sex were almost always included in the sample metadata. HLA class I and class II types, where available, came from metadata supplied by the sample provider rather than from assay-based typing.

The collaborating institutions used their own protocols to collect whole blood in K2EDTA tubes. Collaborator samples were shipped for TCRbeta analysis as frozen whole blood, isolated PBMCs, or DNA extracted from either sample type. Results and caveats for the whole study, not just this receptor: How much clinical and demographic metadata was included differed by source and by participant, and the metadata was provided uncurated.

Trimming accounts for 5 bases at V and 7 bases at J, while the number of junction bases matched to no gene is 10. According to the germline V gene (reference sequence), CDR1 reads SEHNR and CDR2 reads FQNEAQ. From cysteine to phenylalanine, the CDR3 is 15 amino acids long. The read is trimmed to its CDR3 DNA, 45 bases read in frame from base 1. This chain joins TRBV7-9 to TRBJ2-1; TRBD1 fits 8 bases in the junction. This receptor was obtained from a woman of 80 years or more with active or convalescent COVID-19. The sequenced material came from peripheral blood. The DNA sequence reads TGTGCCAGCAGCCCGACAGGGGCTCTAAGGAATGAGCAGTTCTTC. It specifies CASSPTGALRNEQFF.